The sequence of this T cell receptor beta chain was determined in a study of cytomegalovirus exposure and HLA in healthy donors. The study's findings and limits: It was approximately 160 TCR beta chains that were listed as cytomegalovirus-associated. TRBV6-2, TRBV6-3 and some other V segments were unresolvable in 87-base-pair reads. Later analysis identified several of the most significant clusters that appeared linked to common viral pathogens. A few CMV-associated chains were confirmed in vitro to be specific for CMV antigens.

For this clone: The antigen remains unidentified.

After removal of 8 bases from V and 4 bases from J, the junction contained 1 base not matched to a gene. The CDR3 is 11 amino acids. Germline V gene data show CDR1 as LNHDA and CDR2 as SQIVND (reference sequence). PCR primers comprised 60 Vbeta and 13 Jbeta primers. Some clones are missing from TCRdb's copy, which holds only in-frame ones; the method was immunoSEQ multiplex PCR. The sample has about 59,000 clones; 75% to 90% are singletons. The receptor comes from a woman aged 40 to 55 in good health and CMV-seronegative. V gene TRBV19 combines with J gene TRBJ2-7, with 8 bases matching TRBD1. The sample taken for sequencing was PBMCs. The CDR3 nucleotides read TGTGCCAGTGGACAGGGTTACGAGCAGTACTTC. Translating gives CASGQGYEQYF.